The 7 T cell receptor beta chains below were found in one sample sequenced in a study of T cell repertoires in cytomegalovirus infection. No cognate antigen is known for these TCRs. TCRdb passed the reads through MiXCR, listing each CDR3 protein once. The repertoire consists of 450,000 to 650,000 distinct CDR3 sequences, with approximately 40% occurring once and the leading ten covering around 50%. Specimen: cultured PBMCs, collected from culture after CMV antigen stimulation. Receptor source: a human donor in good health (CMV status not recorded). Some clones in this sample may be carry-over from other donors' samples.

There are many counts of this clonotype. The chain uses TRBV28 and TRBJ2-7; unclear D gene. Between the trimmed V and J ends, which lost 1 base and 2 bases, there was a span of 12 bases. Per the germline V gene, CDR1 is MDHEN and CDR2 is SYDVKM. The CDR3 spans 15 residues. CDR3 DNA sequence: TGTGCCAGCAGTTTATACGGTGTCGGAGCCTACGAGCAGTACTTC. It is translated as CASSLYGVGAYEQYF.

The chain carries TRBV6-2 or TRBV6-3 and TRBJ1-5, with a weak D call TRBD1 (6 bases). Germline CDR1 and CDR2: MNHEY and SVGEGT. The CDR3 contains 17 residues. V lost 8 bases, J lost 0 bases, and 20 bases lay in between. For the CDR3, the DNA is TGTGCCAGCGGTACAGGGCCGACCCCCTATAGCAATCAGCCCCAGCATTTT. Residues: CASGTGPTPYSNQPQHF.

This clonotype has just a few counts. The genes are TRBV20-1 and TRBJ1-3; 10 bases align to TRBD1. Germline-derived CDR1 and CDR2 are DFQATT and SNEGSKA (reference sequence). The junction had 1 base not matched to a gene; V was cut back by 3 bases and J by 2 bases. The CDR3 is made up of 14 amino acids. CDR3 in amino acids: CSASGTGAGNTIYF. The CDR3 nucleotides read TGCAGTGCTAGCGGGACAGGGGCTGGAAACACCATATATTTT.

The rearrangement uses TRBV2 and TRBJ1-1; 7 bases align to TRBD1. V shed 2 bases and J 2 bases; nucleotides not matched to a gene: 5. The CDR3 runs to 15 residues. Germline values: CDR1 SNHLY, CDR2 FYNNEI. The CDR3 bases are TGTGCCAGCAGTGAACCCCGGACAGGAAACACTGAAGCTTTCTTT. Its protein is CASSEPRTGNTEAFF.

This clonotype has only a few counts. V is TRBV7-2 and J is TRBJ2-3; D assignment may be TRBD1 or TRBD2 (5 bases each). The CDR3 covers 15 residues. The V and J ends lost 5 bases and 4 bases respectively, with 16 bases between them. Per the germline V gene, CDR1 is SGHTA and CDR2 is FQGNSA. CDR3 DNA sequence: TGTGCCAGCAGCGCCCCGGGGCCAGGTTCAGATACGCAGTATTTT. Translation: CASSAPGPGSDTQYF.

The chain couples TRBV6-5 to TRBJ2-1; D perhaps matches TRBD2 (6 bases). Germline values: CDR1 MNHEY, CDR2 SVGAGI. The germline V and J ends were trimmed by 0 bases and 9 bases, with 9 bases remaining between them. The CDR3 has 13 amino acids. CDR3 protein: CASSYSMRGEQFF. CDR3 sequence (DNA): TGTGCCAGCAGTTACTCGATGCGGGGTGAGCAGTTCTTC.

The CDR3 sequence: CASTRQGNYEQYF. The CDR3 bases are TGTGCCAGCACCAGACAGGGGAACTACGAGCAGTACTTC. The V and J genes are TRBV7-2 and TRBJ2-7; 8 bases fit TRBD1. This CDR3 is built from 13 residues. The V gene's germline CDR1 is SGHTA and CDR2 FQGNSA. V trimming: 7 bases; J trimming: 3 bases; junction bases outside the gene matches: 5.